This TCR beta chain was sequenced in a study of T cells in Graves' hyperthyroidism and ophthalmopathy. Study details: Peripheral blood sampling occurred at initial diagnosis, before any treatment.

In this sample, this clonotype turned up many times. Germline V lookup: CDR1 MNHEY, CDR2 SVGEGT. The germline V and J ends were trimmed by 6 bases and 1 base, with 10 bases remaining between them. The CDR3 sequence is 14 residues long. TCR beta CDR3 regions were amplified from RNA. The primer set for the first-round RT-PCR of the TCR CDR3 was HTBI. MiXCR, run by TCRdb on the multiplex PCR reads, gives a single entry per CDR3 protein. The sample gives 400,000 to 600,000 distinct CDR3 sequences, about 16% of which show up once; less than 30% is in the top ten. Patients affected by ophthalmopathy presented a Clinical Activity Score of at least 3, a NOSPECS grade of at least 4, and disease duration below 3 months. On the basis of clinical symptoms, serum thyroxine and TRAb, thyroid ultrasound and orbital computed tomography, diagnoses were made.

This receptor was taken from a woman younger than 45 with Graves' ophthalmopathy. This chain links TRBV6-2 or TRBV6-3 with TRBJ1-5; D call uncertain. Sequencing used blood. The CDR3 region is CASRTDGSNQPQHF. CDR3 coding DNA: TGTGCCAGCAGAACGGACGGGAGCAATCAGCCCCAGCATTTT.